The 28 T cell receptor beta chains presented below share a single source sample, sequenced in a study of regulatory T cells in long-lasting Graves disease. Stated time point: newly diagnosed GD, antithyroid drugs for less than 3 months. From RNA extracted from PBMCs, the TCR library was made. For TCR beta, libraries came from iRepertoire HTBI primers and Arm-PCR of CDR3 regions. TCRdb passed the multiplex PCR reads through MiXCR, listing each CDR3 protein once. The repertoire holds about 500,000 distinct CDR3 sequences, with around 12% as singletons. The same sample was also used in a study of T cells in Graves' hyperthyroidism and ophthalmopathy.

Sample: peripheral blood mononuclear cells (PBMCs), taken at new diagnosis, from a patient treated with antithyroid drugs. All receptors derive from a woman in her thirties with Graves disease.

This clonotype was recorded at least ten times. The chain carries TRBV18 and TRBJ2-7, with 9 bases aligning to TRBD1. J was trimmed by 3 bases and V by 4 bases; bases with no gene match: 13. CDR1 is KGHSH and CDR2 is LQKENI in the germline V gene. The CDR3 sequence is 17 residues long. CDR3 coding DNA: TGTGCCAGCTCACAATCCTCCGGGACAGGGTTTTTCTACGAGCAGTACTTC. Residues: CASSQSSGTGFFYEQYF.

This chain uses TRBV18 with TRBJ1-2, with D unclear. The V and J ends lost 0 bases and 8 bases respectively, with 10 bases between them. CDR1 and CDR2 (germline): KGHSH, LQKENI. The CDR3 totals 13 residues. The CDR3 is CASSPPQIRGYTF. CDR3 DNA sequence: TGTGCCAGCTCACCACCACAAATAAGAGGCTACACCTTC.

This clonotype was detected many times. The CDR3, as DNA: TGTGCCAGCAGTGAAGTGAATAGGAAAGAGACCCAGTACTTC. It encodes CASSEVNRKETQYF. This rearrangement joins TRBV2 to TRBJ2-5; D is unresolved. Germline loops: CDR1 SNHLY, CDR2 FYNNEI. V was pared by 1 base and J by 3 bases, with 9 bases between. The CDR3 contains 14 residues.

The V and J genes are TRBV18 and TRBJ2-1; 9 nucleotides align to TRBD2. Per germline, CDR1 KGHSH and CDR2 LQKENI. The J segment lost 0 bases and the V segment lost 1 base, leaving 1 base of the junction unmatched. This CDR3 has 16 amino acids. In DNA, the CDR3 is TGTGCCAGCTCACCACTTAGCGGGGGCTCCTACAATGAGCAGTTCTTC. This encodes CASSPLSGGSYNEQFF.

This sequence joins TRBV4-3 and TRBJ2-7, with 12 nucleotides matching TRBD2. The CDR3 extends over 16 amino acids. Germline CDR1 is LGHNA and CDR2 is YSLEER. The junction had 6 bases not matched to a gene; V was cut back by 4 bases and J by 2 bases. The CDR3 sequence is CASSPRLAGVTYEQYF. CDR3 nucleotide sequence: TGCGCCAGCAGCCCAAGACTAGCGGGAGTCACCTACGAGCAGTACTTC.

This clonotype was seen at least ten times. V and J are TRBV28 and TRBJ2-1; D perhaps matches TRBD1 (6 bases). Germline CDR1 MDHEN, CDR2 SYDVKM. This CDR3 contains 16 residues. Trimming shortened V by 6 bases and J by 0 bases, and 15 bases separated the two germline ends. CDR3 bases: TGTGCCAGCAGCTCCCACAGGGCGAGCTCCTACAATGAGCAGTTCTTC. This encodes CASSSHRASSYNEQFF.

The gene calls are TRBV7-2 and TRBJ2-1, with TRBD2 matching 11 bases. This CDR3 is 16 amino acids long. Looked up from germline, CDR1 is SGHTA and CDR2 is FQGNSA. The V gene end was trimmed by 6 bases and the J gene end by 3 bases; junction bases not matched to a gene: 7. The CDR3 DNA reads TGTGCCAGCAGACGGAAGACTAGCGGGAACTACAATGAGCAGTTCTTC. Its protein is CASRRKTSGNYNEQFF.

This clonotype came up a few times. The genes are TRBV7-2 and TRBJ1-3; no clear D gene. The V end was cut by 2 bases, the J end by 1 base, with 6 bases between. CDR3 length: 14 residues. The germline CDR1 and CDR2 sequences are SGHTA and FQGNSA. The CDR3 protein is CASSLRESGNTIYF. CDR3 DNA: TGTGCCAGCAGCTTACGAGAGTCTGGAAACACCATATATTTT.

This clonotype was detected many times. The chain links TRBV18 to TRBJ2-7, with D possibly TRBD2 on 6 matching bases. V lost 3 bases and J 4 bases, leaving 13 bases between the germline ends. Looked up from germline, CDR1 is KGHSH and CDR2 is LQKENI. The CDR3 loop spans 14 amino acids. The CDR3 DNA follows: TGTGCCAGCTCACCTGGACTACCTTCTTACGAGCAGTACTTC. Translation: CASSPGLPSYEQYF. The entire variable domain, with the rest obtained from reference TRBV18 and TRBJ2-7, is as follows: NAGVMQNPRHLVRRRGQEARLRCSPMKGHSHVYWYRQLPEEGLKFMVYLQKENIIDESGMPKERFSAEFPKEGPSILRIQQVVRGDSAAYFCASSPGLPSYEQYFGPGTRLTVT.

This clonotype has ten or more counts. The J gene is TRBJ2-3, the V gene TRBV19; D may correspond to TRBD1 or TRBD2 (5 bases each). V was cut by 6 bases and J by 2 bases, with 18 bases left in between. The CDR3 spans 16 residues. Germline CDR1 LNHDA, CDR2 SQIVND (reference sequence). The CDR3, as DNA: TGTGCCAGTAGAAGGTTTGGGGGAGATGACACAGATACGCAGTATTTT. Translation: CASRRFGGDDTDTQYF.

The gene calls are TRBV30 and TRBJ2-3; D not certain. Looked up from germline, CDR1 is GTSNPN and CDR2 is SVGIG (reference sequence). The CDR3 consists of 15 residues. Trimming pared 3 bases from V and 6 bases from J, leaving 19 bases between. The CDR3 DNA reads TGTGCCTGGAGCGCCCATCGGTCGGAGATTGATACGCAGTATTTT. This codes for CAWSAHRSEIDTQYF.

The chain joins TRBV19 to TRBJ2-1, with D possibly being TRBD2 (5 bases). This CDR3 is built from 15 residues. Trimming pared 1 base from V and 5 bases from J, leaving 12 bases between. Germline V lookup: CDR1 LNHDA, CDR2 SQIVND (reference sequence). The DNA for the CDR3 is TGTGCCAGTAGTATAGTTTTGGCGGGTAACAATGAGCAGTTCTTC. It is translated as CASSIVLAGNNEQFF.

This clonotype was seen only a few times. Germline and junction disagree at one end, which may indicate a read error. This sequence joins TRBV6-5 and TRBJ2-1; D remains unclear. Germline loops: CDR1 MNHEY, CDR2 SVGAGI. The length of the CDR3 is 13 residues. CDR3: CASSWTRGNGQFF. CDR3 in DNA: TGTGCCAGCAGTTGGACCCGCGGAAATGGGCAGTTCTTC.

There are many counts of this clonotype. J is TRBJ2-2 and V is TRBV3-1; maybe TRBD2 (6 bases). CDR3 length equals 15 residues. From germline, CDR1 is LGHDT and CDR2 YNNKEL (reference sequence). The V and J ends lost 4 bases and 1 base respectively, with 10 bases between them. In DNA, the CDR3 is TGTGCCAGCAGCCCCGGCGGGGTGAACACCGGGGAGCTGTTTTTT. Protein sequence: CASSPGGVNTGELFF.

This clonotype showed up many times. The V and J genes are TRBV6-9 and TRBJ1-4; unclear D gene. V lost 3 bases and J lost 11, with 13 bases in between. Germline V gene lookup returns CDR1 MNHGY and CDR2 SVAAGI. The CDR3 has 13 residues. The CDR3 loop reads CASSYDRTGKLFF. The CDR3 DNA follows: TGTGCCAGCAGTTACGATCGGACGGGGAAACTGTTTTTT.

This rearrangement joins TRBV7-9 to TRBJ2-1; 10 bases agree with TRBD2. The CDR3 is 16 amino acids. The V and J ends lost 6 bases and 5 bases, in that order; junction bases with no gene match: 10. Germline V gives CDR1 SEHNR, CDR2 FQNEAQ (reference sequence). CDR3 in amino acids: CASSTSGGGNHNEQFF. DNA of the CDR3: TGTGCCAGCAGTACAAGCGGGGGGGGAAATCACAATGAGCAGTTCTTC. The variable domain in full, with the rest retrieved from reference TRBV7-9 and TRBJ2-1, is DTGVSQNPRHKITKRGQNVTFRCDPISEHNRLYWYRQTLGQGPEFLTYFQNEAQLEKSRLLSDRFSAERPKGSFSTLEIQRTEQGDSAMYLCASSTSGGGNHNEQFFGPGTRLTVL.

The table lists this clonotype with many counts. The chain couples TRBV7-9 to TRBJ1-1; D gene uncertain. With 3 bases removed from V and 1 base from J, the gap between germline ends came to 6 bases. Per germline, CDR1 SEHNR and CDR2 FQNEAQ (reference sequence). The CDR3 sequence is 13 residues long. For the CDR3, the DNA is TGTGCCAGCAGCTTCGATCCGAACACTGAAGCTTTCTTT. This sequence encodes CASSFDPNTEAFF. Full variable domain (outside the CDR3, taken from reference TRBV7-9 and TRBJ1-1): DTGVSQNPRHKITKRGQNVTFRCDPISEHNRLYWYRQTLGQGPEFLTYFQNEAQLEKSRLLSDRFSAERPKGSFSTLEIQRTEQGDSAMYLCASSFDPNTEAFFGQGTRLTVV.

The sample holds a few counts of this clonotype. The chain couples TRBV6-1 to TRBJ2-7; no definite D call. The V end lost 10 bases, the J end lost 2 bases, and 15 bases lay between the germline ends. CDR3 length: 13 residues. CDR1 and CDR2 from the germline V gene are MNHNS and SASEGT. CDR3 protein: CATQVALAYEQYF. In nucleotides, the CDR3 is TGTGCCACCCAGGTGGCCCTAGCCTACGAGCAGTACTTC.

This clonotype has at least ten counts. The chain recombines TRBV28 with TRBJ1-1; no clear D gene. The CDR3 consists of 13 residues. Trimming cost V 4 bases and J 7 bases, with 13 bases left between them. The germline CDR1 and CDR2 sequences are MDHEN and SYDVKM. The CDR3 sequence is CASSYLRGGEAFF. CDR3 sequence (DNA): TGTGCCAGCAGTTACTTGCGGGGTGGTGAAGCTTTCTTT. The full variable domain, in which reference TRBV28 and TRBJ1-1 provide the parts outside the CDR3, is DVKVTQSSRYLVKRTGEKVFLECVQDMDHENMFWYRQDPGLGLRLIYFSYDVKMKEKGDIPEGYSVSREKKERFSLILESASTNQTSMYLCASSYLRGGEAFFGQGTRLTVV.

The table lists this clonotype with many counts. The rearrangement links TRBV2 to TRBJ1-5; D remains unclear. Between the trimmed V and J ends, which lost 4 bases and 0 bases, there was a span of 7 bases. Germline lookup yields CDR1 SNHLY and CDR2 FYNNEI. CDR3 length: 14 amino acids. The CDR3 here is CASSAIHSNQPQHF. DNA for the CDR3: TGTGCCAGCAGTGCCATACATAGCAATCAGCCCCAGCATTTT.

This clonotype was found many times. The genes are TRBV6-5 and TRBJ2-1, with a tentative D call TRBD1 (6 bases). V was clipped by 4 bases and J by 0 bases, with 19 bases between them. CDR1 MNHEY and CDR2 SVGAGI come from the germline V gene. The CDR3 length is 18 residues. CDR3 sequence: CASSFMGAKKSSYNEQFF. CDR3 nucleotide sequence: TGTGCCAGCAGTTTTATGGGGGCTAAGAAGAGCTCCTACAATGAGCAGTTCTTC.

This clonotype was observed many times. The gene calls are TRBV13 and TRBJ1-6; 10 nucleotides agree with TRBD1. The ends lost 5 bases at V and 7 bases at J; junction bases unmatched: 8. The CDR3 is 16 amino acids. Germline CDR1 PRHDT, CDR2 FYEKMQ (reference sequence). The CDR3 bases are TGTGCCAGCAGCGTGGGACAGGGGATTCCCAATTCACCCCTCCACTTT. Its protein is CASSVGQGIPNSPLHF.

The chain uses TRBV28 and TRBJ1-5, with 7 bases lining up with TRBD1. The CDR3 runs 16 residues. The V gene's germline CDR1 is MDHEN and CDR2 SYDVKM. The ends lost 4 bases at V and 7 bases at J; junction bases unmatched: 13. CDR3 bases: TGTGCCAGCAGTTCATACAGGGGACTCGGTTCCCAGCCCCAGCATTTT. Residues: CASSSYRGLGSQPQHF.

CDR3 residues: CASSGAGRHNEQFF. In nucleotides, the CDR3 is TGTGCCAGCAGCGGAGCGGGGCGACACAATGAGCAGTTCTTC. The V and J genes are TRBV5-4 and TRBJ2-1, with 7 bases lining up with TRBD2. The CDR3 is 14 residues long. CDR1 is SGHNT and CDR2 is YYREEE in the germline V gene (reference sequence). With 4 bases clipped from V and 5 bases from J, the junction kept 6 bases outside the gene matches.

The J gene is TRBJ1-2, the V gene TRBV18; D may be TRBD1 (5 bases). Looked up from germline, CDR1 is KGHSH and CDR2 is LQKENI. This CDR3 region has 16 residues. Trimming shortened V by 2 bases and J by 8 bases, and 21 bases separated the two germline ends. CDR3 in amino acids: CASSPFIEQASWGYTF. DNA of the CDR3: TGTGCCAGCTCACCATTCATCGAACAGGCGTCGTGGGGCTACACCTTC.

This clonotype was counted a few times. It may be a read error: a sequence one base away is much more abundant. The CDR3 reads CSGTVPNYGYTF. The CDR3 nucleotides read TGCAGTGGGACAGTGCCTAACTATGGCTACACCTTC. The chain is built from TRBV20-1 and TRBJ1-2; the D gene is possibly TRBD1 (6 bases). Germline CDR1 is DFQATT and CDR2 is SNEGSKA (reference sequence). The CDR3 has 12 residues. V lost 7 bases, J lost 0 bases, and 9 bases lay in between.

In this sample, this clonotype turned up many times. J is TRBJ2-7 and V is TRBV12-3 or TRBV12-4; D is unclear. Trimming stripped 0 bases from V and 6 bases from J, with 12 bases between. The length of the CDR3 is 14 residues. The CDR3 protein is CASSLAYLGSEQYF. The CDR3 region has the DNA TGTGCCAGCAGTTTAGCGTACCTGGGTAGCGAGCAGTACTTC.

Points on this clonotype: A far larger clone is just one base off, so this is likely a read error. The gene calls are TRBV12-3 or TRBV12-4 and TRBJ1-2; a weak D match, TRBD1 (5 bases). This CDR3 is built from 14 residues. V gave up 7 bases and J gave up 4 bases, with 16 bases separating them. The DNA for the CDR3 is TGTGCCAGCAACGGGGGACCCGCCGGCTATGGCTACACCTTC. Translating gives CASNGGPAGYGYTF.